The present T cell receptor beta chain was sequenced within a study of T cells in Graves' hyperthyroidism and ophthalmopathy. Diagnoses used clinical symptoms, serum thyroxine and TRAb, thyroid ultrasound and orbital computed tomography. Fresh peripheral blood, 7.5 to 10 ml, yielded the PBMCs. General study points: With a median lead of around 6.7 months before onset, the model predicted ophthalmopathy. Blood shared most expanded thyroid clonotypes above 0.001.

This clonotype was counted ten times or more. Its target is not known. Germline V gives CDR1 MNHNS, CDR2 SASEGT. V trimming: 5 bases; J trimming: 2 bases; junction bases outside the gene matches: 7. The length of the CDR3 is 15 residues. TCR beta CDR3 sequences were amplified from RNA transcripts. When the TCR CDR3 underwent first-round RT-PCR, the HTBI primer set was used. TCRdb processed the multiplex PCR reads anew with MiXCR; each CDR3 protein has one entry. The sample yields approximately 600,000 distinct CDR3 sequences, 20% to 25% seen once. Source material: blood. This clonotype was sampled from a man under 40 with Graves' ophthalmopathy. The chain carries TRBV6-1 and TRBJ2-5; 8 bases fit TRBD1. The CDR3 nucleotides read TGTGCCAGCAGTTACCGACAGGGGATACAAGAGACCCAGTACTTC. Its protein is CASSYRQGIQETQYF.